These 20 T cell receptor beta chains were all obtained from the same sample, sequenced in a study of somatic mutations in cytotoxic T cells in rheumatoid arthritis. Assay used: immunoSEQ multiplex PCR; TCRdb lists only in-frame clones, some missing. The sample lists 35,000 to 45,000 clones, roughly 80% seen once, with roughly 3.1% in the top ten. Sequenced material: CD8+ T cells sorted from blood. These receptor sequences come from a man between 35 and 55 years old in good health.

The chain couples TRBV2 to TRBJ2-7; D ambiguous. This CDR3 comprises 15 residues. Germline V gives CDR1 SNHLY, CDR2 FYNNEI. V lost 6 bases to trimming and J lost 4 bases, with 19 bases between them. The CDR3 loop is CASSEIGASDYEQYF. The CDR3 DNA is TGTGCCAGCAGCGAGATAGGCGCTTCAGATTACGAGCAGTACTTC.

A note on this clone: The junction departs from the called germline gene at one end, perhaps through a read error. This chain uses TRBV6-5 with TRBJ1-2, with a possible D match to TRBD1 (5 bases). The CDR3 totals 14 residues. Per germline, CDR1 MNHEY and CDR2 SVGAGI. The CDR3 DNA reads as TGTGCCAGCAGTGACAGTCTGACAGCCCCCCAAGCCGCCTTC. Encoded protein: CASSDSLTAPQAAF.

The chain employs TRBV9 and TRBJ2-3; D might be TRBD2 (5 bases). The CDR3 has 16 amino acids. Germline V gives CDR1 SGDLS, CDR2 YYNGEE. Trimming left V 6 bases short and J 3 bases short, with 20 bases between. The CDR3 region is CASTSIRGLKTDTQYF. DNA of the CDR3: TGTGCCAGCACCTCCATCCGAGGGCTAAAAACAGATACGCAGTATTTT.

The V call is TRBV5-1, the J call TRBJ1-3; 7 bases are shared with TRBD1. Germline V lookup: CDR1 SGHRS, CDR2 YFSETQ. V lost 4 bases to trimming and J lost 7 bases; unmatched junction nucleotides: 5. CDR3 length: 13 residues. Here the CDR3 DNA reads TGCGCCAGCAGCCCTATGACAGGGAACACCATATATTTT. Amino acid sequence: CASSPMTGNTIYF. Combining the CDR3 with reference TRBV5-1 and TRBJ1-3 gives the whole variable domain KAGVTQTPRYLIKTRGQQVTLSCSPISGHRSVSWYQQTPGQGLQFLFEYFSETQRNKGNFPGRFSGRQFSNSRSEMNVSTLELGDSALYLCASSPMTGNTIYFGEGSWLTVV.

V and J are TRBV6-5 and TRBJ2-5; D gene unclear. This CDR3 has 12 amino acids. In germline, CDR1 is MNHEY, CDR2 SVGAGI. V was shortened by 8 bases and J by 0 bases, with 7 bases between the two germline ends. The CDR3 reads CASSEDQETQYF. The CDR3 nucleotides read TGTGCCAGCTCGGAAGACCAAGAGACCCAGTACTTC.

The chain uses TRBV15 and TRBJ1-5; D is ambiguous. From germline, CDR1 is LNHNV and CDR2 YYDKDF (reference sequence). This CDR3 is built from 14 residues. Trimming took off 3 bases at V and 7 bases at J, with 13 bases between the two ends. CDR3: CATSRRAMGQPQHF. The CDR3 nucleotides read TGTGCCACCAGCAGGCGCGCTATGGGGCAGCCCCAGCATTTT.

This chain joins TRBV7-9 and TRBJ2-3; D possibly corresponds to TRBD2 (5 bases). The germline V and J ends were trimmed by 5 bases and 3 bases, with 15 bases remaining between them. CDR3 length: 15 residues. Germline V gives CDR1 SEHNR, CDR2 FQNEAQ (reference sequence). The CDR3 protein is CASSPGFRDTDTQYF. The DNA for the CDR3 is TGTGCCAGCAGCCCCGGGTTCCGGGATACAGATACGCAGTATTTT.

The chain links TRBV27 to TRBJ2-1, with D possibly TRBD2 on 5 matching bases. Trimming pared 6 bases from V and 10 bases from J, leaving 13 bases between. The CDR3 has 12 amino acids. CDR1 MNHEY and CDR2 SMNVEV come from the germline V gene (reference sequence). DNA for the CDR3: TGTGCCAGCAGCTTGCCCTCGGGGGAGCAGTTCTTC. It encodes CASSLPSGEQFF.

The chain has TRBV6-5 and TRBJ2-1, with TRBD2 matching 7 bases. This CDR3 contains 12 residues. In germline, CDR1 is MNHEY, CDR2 SVGAGI. V gave up 5 bases and J gave up 7 bases; unmatched junction bases: 2. CDR3 coding DNA: TGTGCCAGCAGTGCCGGGGGGAATGAGCAGTTCTTC. Its protein is CASSAGGNEQFF.

This clone came up a few times. Here the CDR3 reads CATSRVTGFEQYF. CDR3 sequence (DNA): TGTGCCACCAGCAGAGTGACGGGTTTCGAGCAGTACTTC. J is TRBJ2-7 and V is TRBV15; D not certain. V lost 1 base to trimming and J lost 6 bases, with 10 bases between them. The germline V gene encodes CDR1 LNHNV and CDR2 YYDKDF (reference sequence). CDR3 length equals 13 residues.

V is TRBV15 and J is TRBJ1-2, with D unclear. V lost 3 bases and J 1 base, leaving 6 bases between the germline ends. The CDR3 runs 13 residues. Germline loops: CDR1 LNHNV, CDR2 YYDKDF (reference sequence). The CDR3 DNA follows: TGTGCCACCAGCAGCCCCTTTAACTATGGCTACACCTTC. Translated, it gives CATSSPFNYGYTF.

The chain employs TRBV6-5 and TRBJ2-7; maybe TRBD2 (6 bases). V was pared by 5 bases and J by 0 bases, with 14 bases between. From germline, CDR1 is MNHEY and CDR2 SVGAGI. The CDR3 length is 15 residues. CDR3 residues: CASSLRDGSSYEQYF. CDR3 sequence (DNA): TGTGCCAGCAGTCTCCGGGACGGGAGCTCCTACGAGCAGTACTTC.

The chain carries TRBV19 and TRBJ2-2, with TRBD2 as a possible D gene (6 bases). The CDR3 is 15 residues long. Germline lookup yields CDR1 LNHDA and CDR2 SQIVND (reference sequence). V lost 2 bases to trimming and J lost 4 bases, with 11 bases between them. DNA of the CDR3: TGTGCCAGTAGTATACTTCAGGGAGGCACCGGGGAGCTGTTTTTT. Protein sequence: CASSILQGGTGELFF.

The chain carries TRBV23-1 and TRBJ1-4; D possibly corresponds to TRBD1 (5 bases). TRBV23-1 is given ORF status, its function remaining uncertain. The ends were cut back, 0 bases at V and 5 bases at J, with 10 bases in the middle. This CDR3 has 15 amino acids. The CDR3 is CASSQSGGANEKLFF. In nucleotides, the CDR3 is TGCGCCAGCAGTCAATCCGGAGGGGCCAATGAAAAACTGTTTTTT.

V usage is TRBV7-9 and J usage is TRBJ2-5; D gene unclear. Trimming removed 6 bases from V and 0 bases from J, with 11 bases in between. This CDR3 contains 14 residues. Germline CDR1 is SEHNR and CDR2 is FQNEAQ (reference sequence). CDR3 residues: CASSPAFHQETQYF. In DNA form, the CDR3 reads TGTGCCAGCAGTCCCGCCTTCCACCAAGAGACCCAGTACTTC.

V is TRBV5-1 and J is TRBJ2-1; D gene unclear. Germline loops: CDR1 SGHRS, CDR2 YFSETQ. The CDR3 sequence is 11 residues long. V lost 2 bases, J lost 6 bases, and 3 bases lay in between. This CDR3 is CASSFGNEQFF. The CDR3 coding sequence is TGCGCCAGCAGCTTCGGCAATGAGCAGTTCTTC.

The chain combines TRBV28 with TRBJ2-2; 7 bases match TRBD1. The CDR3 loop spans 15 amino acids. Germline CDR1 reads MDHEN; CDR2 reads SYDVKM. V shed 3 bases and J 5 bases; nucleotides not matched to a gene: 6. The CDR3 loop is CASSFYRGETGELFF. The CDR3 DNA is TGTGCCAGCAGTTTCTACAGGGGAGAGACCGGGGAGCTGTTTTTT.

Written as DNA, the CDR3 is TGTGCCAGCAGTTTGGCGCAGGGACACAATGAGCAGTTCTTC. This encodes CASSLAQGHNEQFF. This chain joins TRBV27 and TRBJ2-1; perhaps D is TRBD1 or TRBD2 (5 bases each). Germline loops: CDR1 MNHEY, CDR2 SMNVEV (reference sequence). The CDR3 covers 14 residues. The germline V and J ends were trimmed by 3 bases and 5 bases, with 11 bases remaining between them.

The chain employs TRBV28 and TRBJ1-1; D unresolved. Trimming removed 4 bases from V and 5 bases from J, with 8 bases in between. The germline V gene has CDR1 MDHEN and CDR2 SYDVKM. The CDR3 has 12 residues. CDR3 bases: TGTGCCAGCAGTTATTTGTGGACTGAAGCTTTCTTT. This codes for CASSYLWTEAFF.

The chain employs TRBV27 and TRBJ1-1; D is unclear. The CDR3 sequence is 15 residues long. Germline loops: CDR1 MNHEY, CDR2 SMNVEV (reference sequence). Between the trimmed V and J ends, which lost 2 bases and 1 base, there was a span of 11 bases. CDR3 region: CASSLGAGSNTEAFF. The CDR3 DNA reads TGTGCCAGCAGTTTAGGTGCGGGGTCGAACACTGAAGCTTTCTTT.